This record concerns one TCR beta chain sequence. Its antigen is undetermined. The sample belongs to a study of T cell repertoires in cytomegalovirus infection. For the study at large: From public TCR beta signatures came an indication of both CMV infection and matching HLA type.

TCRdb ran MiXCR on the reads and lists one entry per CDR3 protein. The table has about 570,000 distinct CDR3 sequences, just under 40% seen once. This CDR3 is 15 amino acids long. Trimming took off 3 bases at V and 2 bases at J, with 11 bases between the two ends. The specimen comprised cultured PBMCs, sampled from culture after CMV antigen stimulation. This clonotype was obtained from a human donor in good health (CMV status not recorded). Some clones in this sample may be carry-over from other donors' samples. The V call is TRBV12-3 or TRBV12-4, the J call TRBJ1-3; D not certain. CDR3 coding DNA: TGTGCCAGCAGTTTGGTGGCGAATCCTGGAAACACCATATATTTT. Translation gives CASSLVANPGNTIYF.